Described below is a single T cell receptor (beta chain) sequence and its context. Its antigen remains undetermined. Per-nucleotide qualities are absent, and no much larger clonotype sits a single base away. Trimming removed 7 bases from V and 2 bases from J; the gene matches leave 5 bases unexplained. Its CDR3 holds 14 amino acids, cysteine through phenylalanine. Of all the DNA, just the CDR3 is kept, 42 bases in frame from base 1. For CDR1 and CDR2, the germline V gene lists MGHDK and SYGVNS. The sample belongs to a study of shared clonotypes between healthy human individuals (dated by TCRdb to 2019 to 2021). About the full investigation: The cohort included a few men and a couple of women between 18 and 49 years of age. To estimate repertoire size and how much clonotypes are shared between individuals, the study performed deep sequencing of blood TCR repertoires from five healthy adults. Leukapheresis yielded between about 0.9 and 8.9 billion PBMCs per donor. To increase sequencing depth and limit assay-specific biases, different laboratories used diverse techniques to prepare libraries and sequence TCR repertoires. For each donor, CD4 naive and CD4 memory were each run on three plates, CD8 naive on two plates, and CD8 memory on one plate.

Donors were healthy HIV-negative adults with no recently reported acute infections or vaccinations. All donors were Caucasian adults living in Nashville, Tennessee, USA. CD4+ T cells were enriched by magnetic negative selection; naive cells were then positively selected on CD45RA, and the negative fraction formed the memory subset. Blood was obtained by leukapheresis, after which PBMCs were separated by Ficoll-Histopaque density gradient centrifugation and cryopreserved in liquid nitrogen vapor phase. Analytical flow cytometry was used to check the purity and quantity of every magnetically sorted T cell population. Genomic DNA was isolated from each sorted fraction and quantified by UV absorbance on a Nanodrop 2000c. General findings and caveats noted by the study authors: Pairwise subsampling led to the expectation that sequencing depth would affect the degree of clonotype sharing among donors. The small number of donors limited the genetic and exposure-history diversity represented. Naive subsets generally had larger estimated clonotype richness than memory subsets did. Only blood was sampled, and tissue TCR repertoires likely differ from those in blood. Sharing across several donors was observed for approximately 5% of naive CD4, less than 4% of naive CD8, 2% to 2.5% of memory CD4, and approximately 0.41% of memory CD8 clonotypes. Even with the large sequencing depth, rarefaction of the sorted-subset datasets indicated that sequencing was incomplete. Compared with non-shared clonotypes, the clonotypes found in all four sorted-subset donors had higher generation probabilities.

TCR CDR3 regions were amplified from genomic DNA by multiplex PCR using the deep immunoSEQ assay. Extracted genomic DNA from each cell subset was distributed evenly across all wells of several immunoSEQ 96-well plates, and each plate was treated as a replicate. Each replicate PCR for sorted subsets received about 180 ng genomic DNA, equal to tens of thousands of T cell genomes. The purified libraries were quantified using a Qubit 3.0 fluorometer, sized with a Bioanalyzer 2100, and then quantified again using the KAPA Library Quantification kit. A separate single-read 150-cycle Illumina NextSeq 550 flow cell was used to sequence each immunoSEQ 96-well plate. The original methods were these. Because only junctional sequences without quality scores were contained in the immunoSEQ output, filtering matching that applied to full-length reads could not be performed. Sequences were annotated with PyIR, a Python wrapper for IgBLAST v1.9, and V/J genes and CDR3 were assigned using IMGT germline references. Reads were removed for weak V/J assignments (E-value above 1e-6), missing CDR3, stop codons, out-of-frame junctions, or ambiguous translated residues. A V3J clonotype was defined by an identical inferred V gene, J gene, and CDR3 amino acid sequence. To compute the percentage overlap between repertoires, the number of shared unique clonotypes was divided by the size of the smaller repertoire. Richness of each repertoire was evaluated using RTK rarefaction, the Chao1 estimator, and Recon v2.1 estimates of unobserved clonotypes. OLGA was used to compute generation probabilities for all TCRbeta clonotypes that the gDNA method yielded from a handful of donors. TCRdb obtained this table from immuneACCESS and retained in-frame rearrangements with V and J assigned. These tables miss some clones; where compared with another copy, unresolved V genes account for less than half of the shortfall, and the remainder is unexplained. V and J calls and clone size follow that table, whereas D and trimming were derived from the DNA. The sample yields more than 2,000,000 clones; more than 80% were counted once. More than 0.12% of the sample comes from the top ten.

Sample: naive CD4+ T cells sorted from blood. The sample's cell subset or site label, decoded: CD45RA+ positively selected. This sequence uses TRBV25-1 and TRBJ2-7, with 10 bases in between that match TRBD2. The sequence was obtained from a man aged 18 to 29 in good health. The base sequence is TGTGCCAGCACGGCTAGCGGGAGTACCTACGAGCAGTACTTC. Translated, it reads CASTASGSTYEQYF.